This entry features one T cell receptor (beta chain) sequence. Its antigen is not identified. A second PCR of about 7 to 11 cycles used a sample-barcoded 5' primer and a J-beta primer mix. A single record per CDR3 protein comes from TCRdb applying MiXCR to the 5' RACE reads. Of around 1.7 million distinct CDR3 sequences detected, 28% appear once; the ten largest clones hold around 7.7%. These data belong to a study of blood T cells in healthy people across ages. Turning to the study itself: About one barcoded beta molecule per two T cells came from capture by template switching. Study-wide points: Since the PBMCs were unsorted, naive and antigen-experienced cells could not be conclusively compared. Measured against age, TCR beta diversity per million T cells decreased in a roughly linear manner.

Per sample, extraction of total RNA gave at least 5.5 micrograms in every case. CDR3 length: 15 residues. CDR1 and CDR2 from the germline V gene are SGHTA and FQGNSA. J was trimmed by 5 bases and V by 6 bases; bases with no gene match: 12. This rearrangement joins TRBV7-2 to TRBJ2-7, with 8 positions matching TRBD1. Sequencing was performed on blood. This receptor was taken from a woman in her twenties or thirties in good health. This chain's CDR3 is CASRRDRGGSDEQYF. The CDR3 nucleotides read TGTGCCAGCAGACGTGACAGGGGCGGGTCCGACGAGCAGTACTTC. The full variable domain, in which reference TRBV7-2 and TRBJ2-7 provide the parts outside the CDR3, is GAGVSQSPSNKVTEKGKDVELRCDPISGHTALYWYRQSLGQGLEFLIYFQGNSAPDKSGLPSDRFSAERTGGSVSTLTIQRTQQEDSAVYLCASRRDRGGSDEQYFGPGTRLTVT.